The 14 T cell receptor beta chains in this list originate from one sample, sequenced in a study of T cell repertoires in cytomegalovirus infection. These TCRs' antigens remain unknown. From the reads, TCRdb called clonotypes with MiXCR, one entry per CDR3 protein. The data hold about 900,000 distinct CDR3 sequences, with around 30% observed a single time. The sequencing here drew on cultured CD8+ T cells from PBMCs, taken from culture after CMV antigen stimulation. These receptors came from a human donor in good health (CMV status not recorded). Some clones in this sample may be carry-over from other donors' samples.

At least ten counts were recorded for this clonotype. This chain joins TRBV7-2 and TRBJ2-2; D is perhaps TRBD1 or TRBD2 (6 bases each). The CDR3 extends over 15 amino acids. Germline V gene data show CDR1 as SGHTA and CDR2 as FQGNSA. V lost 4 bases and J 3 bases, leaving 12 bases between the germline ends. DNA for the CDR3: TGTGCCAGCAGCTCCTGGGGGGCCTACACCGGGGAGCTGTTTTTT. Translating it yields CASSSWGAYTGELFF.

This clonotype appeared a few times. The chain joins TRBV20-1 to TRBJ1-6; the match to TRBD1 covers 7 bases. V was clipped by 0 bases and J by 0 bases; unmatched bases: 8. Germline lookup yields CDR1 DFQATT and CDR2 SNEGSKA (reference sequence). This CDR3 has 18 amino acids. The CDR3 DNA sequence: TGCAGTGCTAGAGATCATGACAGGGAGGACTCCTATAATTCACCCCTCCACTTT. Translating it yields CSARDHDREDSYNSPLHF.

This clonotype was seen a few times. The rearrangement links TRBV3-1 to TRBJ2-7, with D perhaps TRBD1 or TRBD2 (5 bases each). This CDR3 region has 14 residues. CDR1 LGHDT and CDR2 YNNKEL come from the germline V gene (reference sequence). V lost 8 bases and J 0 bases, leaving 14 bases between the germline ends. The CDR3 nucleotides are TGTGCCAGCGCTTGGGACGGTAACTCCTACGAGCAGTACTTC. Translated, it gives CASAWDGNSYEQYF.

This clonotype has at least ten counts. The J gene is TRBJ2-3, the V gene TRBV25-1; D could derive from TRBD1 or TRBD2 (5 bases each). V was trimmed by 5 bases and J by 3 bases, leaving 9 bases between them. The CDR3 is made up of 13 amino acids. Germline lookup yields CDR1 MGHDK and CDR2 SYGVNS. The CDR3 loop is CASSWGFTDTQYF. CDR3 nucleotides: TGTGCCAGCAGTTGGGGGTTTACAGATACGCAGTATTTT.

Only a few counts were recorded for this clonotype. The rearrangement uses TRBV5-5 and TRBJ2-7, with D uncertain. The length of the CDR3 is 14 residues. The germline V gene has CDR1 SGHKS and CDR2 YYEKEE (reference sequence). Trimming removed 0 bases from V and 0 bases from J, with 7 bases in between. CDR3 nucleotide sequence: TGTGCCAGCAGCTTGGTTCGATTCTCCTACGAGCAGTACTTC. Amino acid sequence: CASSLVRFSYEQYF.

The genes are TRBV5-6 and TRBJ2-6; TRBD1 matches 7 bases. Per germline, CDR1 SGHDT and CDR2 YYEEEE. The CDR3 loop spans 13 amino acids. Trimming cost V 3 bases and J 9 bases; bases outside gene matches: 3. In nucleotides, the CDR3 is TGTGCCAGCAGCTCGACAGGGCGCAACGTCCTGACTTTC. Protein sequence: CASSSTGRNVLTF. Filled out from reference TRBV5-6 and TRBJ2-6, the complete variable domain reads DAGVTQSPTHLIKTRGQQVTLRCSPKSGHDTVSWYQQALGQGPQFIFQYYEEEERQRGNFPDRFSGHQFPNYSSELNVNALLLGDSALYLCASSSTGRNVLTFGAGSRLTVL.

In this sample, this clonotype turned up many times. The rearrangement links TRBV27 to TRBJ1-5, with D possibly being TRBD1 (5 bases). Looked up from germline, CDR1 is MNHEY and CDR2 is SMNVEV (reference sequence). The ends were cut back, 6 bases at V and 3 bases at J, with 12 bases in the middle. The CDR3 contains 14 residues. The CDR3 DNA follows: TGTGCCAGCAGCCCGGGGGGTTACAATCAGCCCCAGCATTTT. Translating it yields CASSPGGYNQPQHF.

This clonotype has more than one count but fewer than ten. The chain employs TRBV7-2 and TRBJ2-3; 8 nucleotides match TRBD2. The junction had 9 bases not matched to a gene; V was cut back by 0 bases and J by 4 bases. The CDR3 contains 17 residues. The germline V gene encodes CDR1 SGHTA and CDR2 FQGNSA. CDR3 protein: CASSLAGRAGGADTQYF. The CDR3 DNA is TGTGCCAGCAGCTTAGCGGGGCGGGCGGGGGGCGCAGATACGCAGTATTTT.

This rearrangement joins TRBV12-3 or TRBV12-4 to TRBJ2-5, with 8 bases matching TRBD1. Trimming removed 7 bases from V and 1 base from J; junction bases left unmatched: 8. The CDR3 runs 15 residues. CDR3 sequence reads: CASKPTGTGQETQYF. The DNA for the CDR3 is TGTGCCAGCAAACCAACGGGGACAGGCCAAGAGACCCAGTACTTC.

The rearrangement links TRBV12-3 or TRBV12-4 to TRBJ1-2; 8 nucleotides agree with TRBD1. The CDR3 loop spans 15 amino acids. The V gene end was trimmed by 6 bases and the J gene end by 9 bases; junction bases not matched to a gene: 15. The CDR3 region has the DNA TGTGCCAGCAGCAATACAGGGGGGCTTCCCTCTAGCTACACCTTC. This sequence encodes CASSNTGGLPSSYTF.

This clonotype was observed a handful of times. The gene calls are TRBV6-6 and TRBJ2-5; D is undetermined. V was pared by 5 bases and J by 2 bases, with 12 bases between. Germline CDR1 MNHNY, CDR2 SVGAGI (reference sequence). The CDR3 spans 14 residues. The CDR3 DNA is TGTGCCAGCAGTCTCCAGATTGCACAAGAGACCCAGTACTTC. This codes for CASSLQIAQETQYF.

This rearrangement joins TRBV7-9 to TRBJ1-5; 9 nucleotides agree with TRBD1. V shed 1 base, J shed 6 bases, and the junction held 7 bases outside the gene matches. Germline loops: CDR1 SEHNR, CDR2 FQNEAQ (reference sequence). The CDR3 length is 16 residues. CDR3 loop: CASSLDRTGVAQPQHF. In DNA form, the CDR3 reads TGTGCCAGCAGCTTAGACCGGACAGGGGTCGCTCAGCCCCAGCATTTT.

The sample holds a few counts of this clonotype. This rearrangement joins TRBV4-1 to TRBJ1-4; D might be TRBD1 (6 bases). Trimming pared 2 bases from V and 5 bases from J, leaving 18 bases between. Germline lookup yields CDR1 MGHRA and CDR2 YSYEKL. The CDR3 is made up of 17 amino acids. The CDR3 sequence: CASSQFLTTGSNEKLFF. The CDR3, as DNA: TGCGCCAGCAGCCAATTCTTAACGACAGGTTCAAATGAAAAACTGTTTTTT.

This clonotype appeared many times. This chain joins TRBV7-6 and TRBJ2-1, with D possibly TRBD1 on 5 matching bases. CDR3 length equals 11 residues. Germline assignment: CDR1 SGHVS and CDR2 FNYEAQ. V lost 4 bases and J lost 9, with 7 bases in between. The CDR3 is CASSSTAEQFF. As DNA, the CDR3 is TGTGCCAGCAGCTCGACAGCTGAGCAGTTCTTC.